This T cell receptor (beta chain) was captured in a study of CD8+CD57+ T cells in acquired aplastic anemia. Across the study: Healthy donor CD4+ samples were sequenced to a depth that averaged about 10.8 million reads.

Genomic DNA served as template for TCR beta VDJ and CDR3 profiling. MiXCR, applied by TCRdb to the reads, yields one record per CDR3 protein. The table shows 62,000 or so distinct CDR3 sequences, with around 50% occurring only once. This CDR3 has 12 amino acids. Germline V lookup: CDR1 SNHLY, CDR2 FYNNEI. Losses at the gene ends were 11 bases for V and 4 bases for J; bases not matched to a gene: 4. Notes on this clonotype: What it recognizes is unknown.

Study-level results: Around 27 sequences, all CD8+ CDR3, were shared between patients and controls.

This chain connects TRBV2 to TRBJ1-2; 10 bases align to TRBD1. The source is a human donor in good health, serving as a control. Sequencing was performed on sorted CD4+, CD8+, or CD8+CD57+ T cells (not recorded which) from PBMCs. In DNA form, the CDR3 reads TGTGCCGCCGGGACAGGGGTCTATGGCTACACCTTC. Protein sequence: CAAGTGVYGYTF.